This T cell receptor (beta chain) came from a study of T cells after yellow fever vaccination. Notes on the study in general: Boosting was followed by the reappearance of most primary-vaccination clones (about 97% CD4, 88% CD8). Contaminants from the bulk population, in the form of abundant clonotypes, could be found in FACS-sorted repertoires. A secondary response was less intense yet reached its peak sooner, at day 5 versus 15. A small share of clonotypes appeared in both CD4 and CD8 compartments.

This clonotype has ten or more counts. Its antigen is not known. TCRdb passed the 5' RACE reads through MiXCR, listing each CDR3 protein once. This table has some 30,000 distinct CDR3 sequences, about 4.6% appearing once. Germline values: CDR1 MNHEY, CDR2 SMNVEV (reference sequence). The CDR3 spans 17 residues. The V end lost 0 bases, the J end lost 1 base, and 14 bases lay between the germline ends. The clonotype originates from a man younger than 45 who received the YFV17D yellow fever vaccine. The chain carries TRBV27 and TRBJ2-3; D may be TRBD1 (5 bases). Sequencing used CD8+ T cells sorted from PBMCs, obtained 5 days after the yellow fever booster vaccination. CDR3 sequence (DNA): TGTGCCAGCAGTTTATCGATTGGGGCCAGGGGCACAGATACGCAGTATTTT. Protein sequence: CASSLSIGARGTDTQYF.